The sequence of this TCR beta chain was determined in a study of CD8 T cells in Susac syndrome. This CDR3 has 14 amino acids. V lost 0 bases and J 10 bases, leaving 14 bases between the germline ends. Looked up from germline, CDR1 is SGHRS and CDR2 is YFSETQ. Random hexamers served to reverse transcribe about 0.5 to 1 ug RNA. A single record per CDR3 protein comes from TCRdb applying MiXCR to the immunoSEQ multiplex PCR reads. The sample yields some 130,000 distinct CDR3 sequences, 95% seen once. The chain combines TRBV5-1 with TRBJ2-4; no clear D gene. The source of this sequence is a human donor with Susac syndrome. Material: CD8+ T cells from PBMCs. The chain's CDR3 is CASSLGVRAEIQYF. CDR3 nucleotide sequence: TGCGCCAGCAGCTTGGGAGTCCGGGCGGAGATTCAGTACTTC.